A single sample gave rise to the 17 T cell receptor beta chains below, sequenced in a study of T-cell memory formation after mild COVID-19. Each CDR3 protein is one row after TCRdb ran MiXCR on the 5' RACE reads. The table has around 510,000 distinct CDR3 sequences, roughly 21% seen once. The sequenced sample consisted of PBMCs or a T cell subset sorted from them (not recorded which). Receptors originate from an adult woman who had mild COVID-19 (a few samples of this study predate the infection). Cell type and time point are not known.

This clonotype was seen many times. The chain recombines TRBV27 with TRBJ2-3; 7 positions match TRBD1. J lost 2 bases, V lost 9 bases, and 8 bases had no gene match. CDR3 length: 14 amino acids. CDR1 MNHEY and CDR2 SMNVEV come from the germline V gene (reference sequence). CDR3 residues: CASSDRIFTDTQYF. The CDR3, as DNA: TGTGCCAGTTCGGACAGGATCTTCACAGATACGCAGTATTTT.

This clonotype has more than one count but fewer than ten. This chain joins TRBV6-2 or TRBV6-3 and TRBJ2-3, with D tentatively TRBD1 (6 bases). Germline CDR1 reads MNHEY; CDR2 reads SVGEGT. With 6 bases removed from V and 3 bases from J, the gap between germline ends came to 10 bases. The CDR3 is 13 amino acids. CDR3: CASRLDSTDTQYF. The CDR3 DNA is TGTGCCAGCAGGCTGGACAGTACAGATACGCAGTATTTT.

About this clonotype: Since no conserved phenylalanine or tryptophan closes the CDR3, a read error is the likely cause. The chain couples TRBV6-2 or TRBV6-3 to TRBJ1-5; D unclear. CDR3 length equals 12 residues. Per germline, CDR1 MNHEY and CDR2 SVGEGT. V dropped 7 bases and J dropped 0 bases, with 4 bases sitting between them. DNA of the CDR3: TGTGCCAGCAACCGTAGCAATCAGCCCCAGCATTCT. Translating it yields CASNRSNQPQHS.

The V call is TRBV4-2, the J call TRBJ1-4; no clear D gene. The V and J ends lost 0 bases and 7 bases respectively, with 15 bases between them. Germline assignment: CDR1 LGHNA and CDR2 YNFKEQ. The CDR3 is 16 amino acids. CDR3 bases: TGTGCCAGCAGCCAAGATTCGACCTCACCGGGTGAAAAACTGTTTTTT. Protein sequence: CASSQDSTSPGEKLFF.

The chain has TRBV7-9 and TRBJ2-2; D perhaps matches TRBD1 (6 bases). This CDR3 region has 13 residues. Trimming shortened V by 5 bases and J by 6 bases, and 10 bases separated the two germline ends. Per germline, CDR1 SEHNR and CDR2 FQNEAQ (reference sequence). This chain's CDR3 is CASSQQGPGELFF. Here the CDR3 DNA reads TGTGCCAGCAGCCAACAGGGTCCCGGGGAGCTGTTTTTT.

The chain recombines TRBV12-3 or TRBV12-4 with TRBJ2-3; D possibly corresponds to TRBD2 (7 bases). V lost 3 bases, J lost 4 bases, and 14 bases lay in between. The CDR3 sequence is 15 residues long. In nucleotides, the CDR3 is TGTGCCAGCAGTTTTTTGGGGGGGCGGGCAGATACGCAGTATTTT. Protein product: CASSFLGGRADTQYF.

The sample holds a few counts of this clonotype. V and J are TRBV19 and TRBJ2-4; 7 bases map to TRBD1. The germline V gene encodes CDR1 LNHDA and CDR2 SQIVND (reference sequence). This CDR3 region has 12 residues. Trimming cost V 7 bases and J 9 bases; bases outside gene matches: 6. CDR3 sequence: CASTADRAIQYF. CDR3 DNA sequence: TGTGCCAGTACCGCAGACAGGGCCATTCAGTACTTC. The complete variable domain, with remaining parts taken from reference TRBV19 and TRBJ2-4, reads DGGITQSPKYLFRKEGQNVTLSCEQNLNHDAMYWYRQDPGQGLRLIYYSQIVNDFQKGDIAEGYSVSREKKESFPLTVTSAQKNPTAFYLCASTADRAIQYFGAGTRLSVL.

This chain links TRBV20-1 with TRBJ1-1; 8 bases fit TRBD1. Germline V gene sequence: CDR1 DFQATT, CDR2 SNEGSKA (reference sequence). Trimming took 2 bases from V and 3 from J; bases not matched to a gene: 2. The CDR3 runs to 13 residues. This CDR3 is CSARQGAYTEAFF. Here the CDR3 DNA reads TGCAGTGCTAGACAGGGGGCATACACTGAAGCTTTCTTT.

This chain uses TRBV12-3 or TRBV12-4 with TRBJ2-7, with 8 bases aligning to TRBD1. CDR3 length: 14 residues. V trimming: 1 base; J trimming: 6 bases; junction bases outside the gene matches: 5. In DNA form, the CDR3 reads TGTGCCAGCAGTTTAGGGGACAGGTTGCGCGAGCAGTACGTC. It is translated as CASSLGDRLREQYV.

This chain joins TRBV7-8 and TRBJ2-1; the match to TRBD2 covers 13 bases. Trimming at V came to 4 bases and at J to 7 bases, leaving 7 bases not matched to a gene. Germline lookup yields CDR1 SGHVS and CDR2 FQNEAQ. The CDR3 runs 16 residues. The CDR3, as DNA: TGTGCCAGCAGCTACGGACTAGCGGGAGTAGAAAATGAGCAGTTCTTC. Translating it yields CASSYGLAGVENEQFF.

Only a few counts were recorded for this clonotype. This chain uses TRBV6-5 with TRBJ1-5, with 7 bases that match TRBD1. The germline V gene encodes CDR1 MNHEY and CDR2 SVGAGI. V lost 6 bases to trimming and J lost 4 bases; unmatched junction nucleotides: 12. This CDR3 has 16 residues. CDR3 nucleotides: TGTGCCAGCAGGTTGACAGGGAGAGGGACTAATCAGCCCCAGCATTTT. Translation gives CASRLTGRGTNQPQHF.

In its sample, this clonotype was seen a few times. The V call is TRBV7-8, the J call TRBJ1-5; unclear D gene. This CDR3 region has 15 residues. Germline V gene sequence: CDR1 SGHVS, CDR2 FQNEAQ. V lost 1 base and J 2 bases, leaving 9 bases between the germline ends. The CDR3 loop reads CASSLGPYGNQPQHF. The CDR3 DNA follows: TGTGCCAGCAGCTTAGGCCCTTACGGCAATCAGCCCCAGCATTTT. Based on the CDR3 plus reference TRBV7-8 and TRBJ1-5, the full variable domain is GAGVSQSPRYKVAKRGQDVALRCDPISGHVSLFWYQQALGQGPEFLTYFQNEAQLDKSGLPSDRFFAERPEGSVSTLKIQRTQQEDSAVYLCASSLGPYGNQPQHFGDGTRLSIL.

This clonotype was seen a few times. The J gene is TRBJ2-7, the V gene TRBV7-8; possibly TRBD2 for D (7 bases). Per germline, CDR1 SGHVS and CDR2 FQNEAQ. CDR3 length equals 15 residues. Between the trimmed V and J ends, which lost 1 base and 3 bases, there was a span of 13 bases. The CDR3 reads CASSLDGGGHYEQYF. The DNA for the CDR3 is TGTGCCAGCAGCTTAGATGGCGGGGGCCACTACGAGCAGTACTTC.

V and J are TRBV2 and TRBJ2-2; possibly TRBD2 for D (5 bases). From germline, CDR1 is SNHLY and CDR2 FYNNEI. The length of the CDR3 is 14 residues. V dropped 6 bases and J dropped 4 bases, with 12 bases sitting between them. CDR3 amino acids: CASSPGLPTGELFF. Written as DNA, the CDR3 is TGTGCCAGCAGCCCCGGACTTCCCACCGGGGAGCTGTTTTTT. Supplemented by reference TRBV2 and TRBJ2-2, the full variable domain reads EPEVTQTPSHQVTQMGQEVILRCVPISNHLYFYWYRQILGQKVEFLVSFYNNEISEKSEIFDDQFSVERPDGSNFTLKIRSTKLEDSAMYFCASSPGLPTGELFFGEGSRLTVL.

This clonotype was seen a few times. This rearrangement joins TRBV30 to TRBJ2-7; the match to TRBD1 covers 7 bases. The CDR3 spans 13 residues. CDR1 GTSNPN and CDR2 SVGIG come from the germline V gene (reference sequence). Germline trimming cut 2 bases from V and 6 bases from J; bases unmatched to any gene: 7. CDR3 amino acids: CAWSRAGGREQYF. The CDR3 DNA follows: TGTGCCTGGAGTCGGGCAGGGGGTCGCGAGCAGTACTTC. The whole variable domain, filled in from reference TRBV30 and TRBJ2-7, reads SQTIHQWPATLVQPVGSPLSLECTVEGTSNPNLYWYRQAAGRGLQLLFYSVGIGQISSEVPQNLSASRPQDRQFILSSKKLLLSDSGFYLCAWSRAGGREQYFGPGTRLTVT.

This clonotype was seen at least ten times. The chain recombines TRBV20-1 with TRBJ1-6, with TRBD1 as a possible D gene (5 bases). V was trimmed by 2 bases and J by 9 bases, leaving 11 bases between them. This CDR3 has 13 residues. CDR1 is DFQATT, CDR2 SNEGSKA, per germline (reference sequence). CDR3 DNA: TGCAGTGCTAGATGGGGGGAAGTTTCACCCCTCCACTTT. This translates into CSARWGEVSPLHF.

This clonotype appeared a single time. V usage is TRBV11-2 and J usage is TRBJ2-7, with a tentative D call TRBD2 (5 bases). CDR1 and CDR2 from the germline V gene are SGHAT and FQNNGV. The CDR3 contains 16 residues. Trimming left V 5 bases short and J 3 bases short, with 20 bases between. In DNA, the CDR3 is TGTGCCAGCAGCAAATCACAGCTATTGGAGGACTACGAGCAGTACTTC. This codes for CASSKSQLLEDYEQYF. The full variable domain, rest sourced from reference TRBV11-2 and TRBJ2-7, is EAGVAQSPRYKIIEKRQSVAFWCNPISGHATLYWYQQILGQGPKLLIQFQNNGVVDDSQLPKDRFSAERLKGVDSTLKIQPAKLEDSAVYLCASSKSQLLEDYEQYFGPGTRLTVT.